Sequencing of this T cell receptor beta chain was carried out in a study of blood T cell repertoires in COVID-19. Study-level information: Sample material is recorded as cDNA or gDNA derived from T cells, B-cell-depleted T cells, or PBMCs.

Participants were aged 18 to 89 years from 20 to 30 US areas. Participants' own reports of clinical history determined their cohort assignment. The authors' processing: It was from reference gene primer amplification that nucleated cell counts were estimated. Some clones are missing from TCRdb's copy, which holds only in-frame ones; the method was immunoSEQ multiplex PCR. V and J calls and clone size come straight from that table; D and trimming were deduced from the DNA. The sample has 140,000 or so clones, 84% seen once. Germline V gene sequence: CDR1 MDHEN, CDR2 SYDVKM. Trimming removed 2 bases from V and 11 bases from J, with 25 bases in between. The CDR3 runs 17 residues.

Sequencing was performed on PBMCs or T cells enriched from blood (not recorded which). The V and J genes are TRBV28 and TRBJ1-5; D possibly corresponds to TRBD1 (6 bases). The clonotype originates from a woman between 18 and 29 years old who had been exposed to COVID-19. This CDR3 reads CASSLRLKQGRIQSQHF. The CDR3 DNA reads TGTGCCAGCAGTTTACGATTGAAACAGGGTAGAATCCAGTCCCAGCATTTT.